The clone carrying this TCR beta chain was recorded at least ten times. Its antigen remains unknown. Each cDNA molecule carried a unique molecular identifier. TCRdb itself ran the 5' RACE reads through MiXCR, one entry per CDR3 protein. The table includes 20,000 to 30,000 distinct CDR3 sequences, less than 7% detected once. CDR3 length equals 17 residues. J lost 2 bases, V lost 0 bases, and 8 bases had no gene match. Germline CDR1 is SGHRS and CDR2 is YFSETQ. The data originate from a study of early T cells in non-severe SARS-CoV-2 infection. Study conclusions and caveats: Private and CD4 specificities were missed by VDJdb matching, which favored anti-spike CD8 responses.

The sample consisted of whole blood. This receptor was taken from an adult who was a healthcare worker with PCR-confirmed SARS-CoV-2 infection or an uninfected control (not recorded which). This chain links TRBV5-1 with TRBJ2-3, with TRBD2 identical over 8 bases. The chain's CDR3 is CASSLVGSGTSTDTQYF. In DNA, the CDR3 is TGCGCCAGCAGCTTGGTGGGTAGCGGGACCTCCACAGATACGCAGTATTTT. Full variable domain (missing parts from reference TRBV5-1 and TRBJ2-3): KAGVTQTPRYLIKTRGQQVTLSCSPISGHRSVSWYQQTPGQGLQFLFEYFSETQRNKGNFPGRFSGRQFSNSRSEMNVSTLELGDSALYLCASSLVGSGTSTDTQYFGPGTRLTVL.